The 27 T cell receptor beta chains below all came from one sample that was sequenced in a study of blood T cell repertoires in COVID-19. Some clones are missing from TCRdb's copy, which holds only in-frame ones; the method was immunoSEQ multiplex PCR. The data show around 250,000 clones, 85% seen once. The sample comprised PBMCs or T cells enriched from blood (not recorded which). Receptors were obtained from a woman aged 50 to 60 with acute COVID-19.

This clone was detected a few times. The rearrangement joins TRBV7-2 to TRBJ2-3; 8 nucleotides agree with TRBD2. The CDR3 extends over 16 amino acids. Germline CDR1 SGHTA, CDR2 FQGNSA. Unmatched junction bases numbered 4, after V lost 2 bases and J lost 0 bases. The CDR3 DNA sequence: TGTGCCAGCAGCTTACTAGCGGGCCTCAGCACAGATACGCAGTATTTT. It is translated as CASSLLAGLSTDTQYF.

The genes are TRBV27 and TRBJ1-1, with a weak D call TRBD1 (6 bases). Germline V CDR1 and CDR2: MNHEY, SMNVEV (reference sequence). The germline V and J ends were trimmed by 5 bases and 1 base, with 8 bases remaining between them. The CDR3 is made up of 13 amino acids. The CDR3: CASSRTENTEAFF. The CDR3 DNA follows: TGTGCCAGCAGTAGGACAGAGAACACTGAAGCTTTCTTT.

This chain connects TRBV14 to TRBJ2-1, with TRBD1 as a possible D gene (5 bases). V dropped 4 bases and J dropped 5 bases, with 21 bases sitting between them. Germline CDR1 is SGHDN and CDR2 is FVKESK. The CDR3 is 17 residues long. Here the CDR3 reads CASSRLRQSHLDNEQFF. CDR3 nucleotide sequence: TGTGCCAGCAGCCGACTGCGACAGTCGCATTTGGACAATGAGCAGTTCTTC.

The chain recombines TRBV30 with TRBJ2-1, with TRBD2 matching 9 bases. The V and J ends lost 5 bases and 7 bases, in that order; junction bases with no gene match: 6. The V gene's germline CDR1 is GTSNPN and CDR2 SVGIG (reference sequence). This CDR3 is 13 amino acids long. CDR3 sequence reads: CAWAVTSGNEQFF. The CDR3 DNA sequence: TGTGCCTGGGCCGTGACTAGCGGTAATGAGCAGTTCTTC. Variable domain in full (rest from reference TRBV30 and TRBJ2-1): SQTIHQWPATLVQPVGSPLSLECTVEGTSNPNLYWYRQAAGRGLQLLFYSVGIGQISSEVPQNLSASRPQDRQFILSSKKLLLSDSGFYLCAWAVTSGNEQFFGPGTRLTVL.

V usage is TRBV7-9 and J usage is TRBJ1-2, with 9 nucleotides matching TRBD1. This CDR3 is built from 15 residues. After removal of 5 bases from V and 4 bases from J, the junction contained 8 bases not matched to a gene. CDR1 is SEHNR and CDR2 is FQNEAQ in the germline V gene (reference sequence). The CDR3 sequence: CASSPWDREAYGYTF. Here the CDR3 DNA reads TGTGCCAGCAGCCCTTGGGACAGGGAGGCCTATGGCTACACCTTC.

The chain links TRBV19 to TRBJ1-5; 7 bases line up with TRBD1. V lost 10 bases and J lost 2; bases outside the gene matches: 8. Germline values: CDR1 LNHDA, CDR2 SQIVND (reference sequence). The CDR3 loop spans 14 amino acids. CDR3 sequence: CATSQGSRNQPQHF. The CDR3 DNA follows: TGTGCCACCTCACAGGGGTCCCGCAATCAGCCCCAGCATTTT.

This chain links TRBV30 with TRBJ1-1; tentatively, D is TRBD1 (6 bases). The length of the CDR3 is 13 residues. V lost 4 bases and J 1 base, leaving 10 bases between the germline ends. CDR1 is GTSNPN and CDR2 is SVGIG in the germline V gene (reference sequence). The CDR3 nucleotides read TGTGCCTGGAAAACACAGGGGAACACTGAAGCTTTCTTT. This sequence encodes CAWKTQGNTEAFF.

J is TRBJ2-7 and V is TRBV5-1; D is possibly TRBD1 (6 bases). CDR1 is SGHRS, CDR2 YFSETQ, per germline. CDR3 length: 13 amino acids. V was pared by 3 bases and J by 0 bases, with 7 bases between. The CDR3 sequence is CASSWDISYEQYF. The CDR3 bases are TGCGCCAGCAGCTGGGACATCTCCTACGAGCAGTACTTC. The full variable domain, its missing parts supplied by reference TRBV5-1 and TRBJ2-7, is KAGVTQTPRYLIKTRGQQVTLSCSPISGHRSVSWYQQTPGQGLQFLFEYFSETQRNKGNFPGRFSGRQFSNSRSEMNVSTLELGDSALYLCASSWDISYEQYFGPGTRLTVT.

This chain uses TRBV9 with TRBJ2-3, with 9 bases identical to TRBD1. The CDR3 contains 16 residues. Germline V gives CDR1 SGDLS, CDR2 YYNGEE. V dropped 3 bases and J dropped 2; count of bases not matched to a gene: 7. The CDR3 DNA reads as TGTGCCAGCAGCGCAACAGGGGGCGGGTCCACAGATACGCAGTATTTT. Its protein is CASSATGGGSTDTQYF.

This clone was counted between two and nine times. V usage is TRBV19 and J usage is TRBJ1-5, with D perhaps matching TRBD1 (5 bases). Between the trimmed V and J ends, which lost 7 bases and 0 bases, there was a span of 10 bases. This CDR3 has 14 amino acids. CDR1 is LNHDA and CDR2 is SQIVND in the germline V gene (reference sequence). CDR3 coding DNA: TGTGCCAGTACCGTGGGACTTAGCAATCAGCCCCAGCATTTT. Protein product: CASTVGLSNQPQHF.

The chain is built from TRBV7-8 and TRBJ1-5, with D perhaps TRBD1 (6 bases). Germline V gene lookup returns CDR1 SGHVS and CDR2 FQNEAQ. The CDR3 consists of 17 residues. V gave up 1 base and J gave up 0 bases, with 13 bases separating them. In DNA form, the CDR3 reads TGTGCCAGCAGCTTAGTGGGGGGGCAGTCTAGCAATCAGCCCCAGCATTTT. The encoded protein is CASSLVGGQSSNQPQHF.

The V and J genes are TRBV7-9 and TRBJ2-7, with D possibly TRBD1 on 6 matching bases. The germline V gene encodes CDR1 SEHNR and CDR2 FQNEAQ (reference sequence). There are 13 residues in the CDR3. The V end lost 5 bases, the J end lost 5 bases, and 13 bases lay between the germline ends. The CDR3 DNA sequence: TGTGCCAGCAGCGGGGACATGAACAACGAGCAGTACTTC. It codes for CASSGDMNNEQYF.

The rearrangement joins TRBV7-9 to TRBJ2-5, with 7 nucleotides matching TRBD1. Trimming removed 5 bases from V and 1 base from J; junction bases left unmatched: 1. The CDR3 contains 13 residues. Germline-derived CDR1 and CDR2 are SEHNR and FQNEAQ (reference sequence). The CDR3: CASSAGGQETQYF. CDR3 nucleotides: TGTGCCAGCAGCGCAGGGGGCCAAGAGACCCAGTACTTC.

The gene calls are TRBV11-2 and TRBJ1-4; 11 positions agree with TRBD1. This CDR3 has 18 amino acids. The V gene's germline CDR1 is SGHAT and CDR2 FQNNGV. J gave up 2 bases and V 3 bases, and 8 bases lay outside the gene matches. This chain's CDR3 is CASSFLRTGGWTNEKLFF. The DNA of the CDR3 is TGTGCCAGCAGCTTTCTACGGACAGGGGGCTGGACTAATGAAAAACTGTTTTTT. Filled out from reference TRBV11-2 and TRBJ1-4, the complete variable domain reads EAGVAQSPRYKIIEKRQSVAFWCNPISGHATLYWYQQILGQGPKLLIQFQNNGVVDDSQLPKDRFSAERLKGVDSTLKIQPAKLEDSAVYLCASSFLRTGGWTNEKLFFGSGTQLSVL.

The rearrangement joins TRBV19 to TRBJ1-5, with a possible D match to TRBD1 (5 bases). Looked up from germline, CDR1 is LNHDA and CDR2 is SQIVND (reference sequence). This CDR3 is 16 amino acids long. Trimming removed 5 bases from V and 1 base from J, with 15 bases in between. In DNA form, the CDR3 reads TGTGCCAGTAGTCAACCCAGTAGGGGAAGCAATCAGCCCCAGCATTTT. This codes for CASSQPSRGSNQPQHF.

The chain uses TRBV3-1 (or the pseudogene TRBV3-2) and TRBJ1-4, with D possibly matching TRBD1 (5 bases). Germline V gene lookup returns CDR1 LGHDT and CDR2 YNNKEL (reference sequence). The V end was cut by 1 base, the J end by 7 bases, with 10 bases between. The CDR3 is 14 amino acids. The CDR3 DNA follows: TGTGCCAGCAGCCAAGCCAGGGCCTCTGAAAAACTGTTTTTT. It specifies CASSQARASEKLFF.

DNA of the CDR3: TGTGCCAGCAGCGTAGGGAGGGGCACTGAAGCTTTCTTT. Translated, it gives CASSVGRGTEAFF. The V call is TRBV9, the J call TRBJ1-1; possibly TRBD1 for D (5 bases). The germline CDR1 and CDR2 sequences are SGDLS and YYNGEE. V was pared by 0 bases and J by 4 bases, with 7 bases between. CDR3 size: 13 residues.

The gene calls are TRBV7-2 and TRBJ2-3; TRBD1 might be the D (6 bases). Germline lookup yields CDR1 SGHTA and CDR2 FQGNSA. Deletions cut 6 bases from V and 4 bases from J, with 17 bases between. The CDR3 consists of 15 residues. The CDR3 DNA reads as TGTGCCAGCAGGTCGGACAGAAGAAACTCAGATACGCAGTATTTT. Encoded protein: CASRSDRRNSDTQYF.

The V and J genes are TRBV2 and TRBJ1-5, with 8 bases aligning to TRBD1. The V gene's germline CDR1 is SNHLY and CDR2 FYNNEI. Unmatched junction bases numbered 11, after V lost 7 bases and J lost 6 bases. The CDR3 contains 15 residues. The CDR3 sequence: CASTQGDRGGQPQHF. CDR3 nucleotides: TGTGCCAGCACCCAAGGAGACAGGGGTGGTCAGCCCCAGCATTTT.

The chain is built from TRBV20-1 and TRBJ2-1, with a tentative D call TRBD1 (6 bases). V was shortened by 3 bases and J by 0 bases, with 9 bases between the two germline ends. The CDR3 sequence is 14 residues long. Germline assignment: CDR1 DFQATT and CDR2 SNEGSKA (reference sequence). The chain's CDR3 is CSASGGRSYNEQFF. The CDR3 nucleotides are TGCAGTGCTAGTGGGGGCCGCTCCTACAATGAGCAGTTCTTC.

The chain couples TRBV7-2 to TRBJ1-2, with 8 bases matching TRBD1. The V segment lost 4 bases and the J segment 3 bases; nucleotides outside the gene matches: 10. The CDR3 extends over 16 amino acids. CDR1 and CDR2 (germline): SGHTA, FQGNSA. As DNA, the CDR3 is TGTGCCAGCAGCTCGGACAGGGTTTCTCGATACTATGGCTACACCTTC. Translating gives CASSSDRVSRYYGYTF.

This chain links TRBV6-5 with TRBJ1-2, with D maybe TRBD1 (6 bases). Germline V gene data show CDR1 as MNHEY and CDR2 as SVGAGI. The CDR3 loop spans 14 amino acids. Trimming removed 10 bases from V and 8 bases from J, with 23 bases in between. CDR3 bases: TGTGCCAACCAAGCCCCAGGGGATGTATGGGGCTACACCTTC. It codes for CANQAPGDVWGYTF.

The V gene is TRBV7-9, the J gene TRBJ2-1, with 9 bases lining up with TRBD2. This CDR3 contains 16 residues. Germline-derived CDR1 and CDR2 are SEHNR and FQNEAQ (reference sequence). V was pared by 5 bases and J by 8 bases, with 13 bases of the junction left unmatched. Written as DNA, the CDR3 is TGTGCCAGCAGCGGGCGGGGGAATAGCGGGGGCTATGAGCAGTTCTTC. Amino acid sequence: CASSGRGNSGGYEQFF.

The V and J genes are TRBV5-8 and TRBJ2-7; no clear D. CDR1 and CDR2 from the germline V gene are SGHTS and YDEGEE. The CDR3 runs 11 residues. V was pared by 5 bases and J by 5 bases, with 8 bases between. CDR3 protein: CASRRLDEQYF. CDR3 bases: TGTGCCAGCAGGCGACTGGACGAGCAGTACTTC.

This chain uses TRBV5-4 with TRBJ1-4; D is ambiguous. The CDR3 has 15 amino acids. Trimming stripped 0 bases from V and 8 bases from J, with 14 bases between. The germline CDR1 and CDR2 sequences are SGHNT and YYREEE (reference sequence). The CDR3, as DNA: TGTGCCAGCAGCTTGGGCGGGCGGTTGCCAGAAAAACTGTTTTTT. Protein: CASSLGGRLPEKLFF.

The V and J genes are TRBV19 and TRBJ1-1; 7 bases are shared with TRBD1. With 7 bases clipped from V and 1 base from J, the junction kept 12 bases outside the gene matches. CDR1 is LNHDA and CDR2 is SQIVND in the germline V gene (reference sequence). The CDR3 length is 16 residues. CDR3 nucleotide sequence: TGTGCCAGTACCCCTCTCAACAGGGGCGGGAACACTGAAGCTTTCTTT. Its protein product is CASTPLNRGGNTEAFF.

This clone has only one observation. This chain joins TRBV5-4 and TRBJ1-2; 12 nucleotides match TRBD1. From germline, CDR1 is SGHNT and CDR2 YYREEE (reference sequence). The V segment lost 7 bases and the J segment 14 bases; nucleotides outside the gene matches: 15. The CDR3 is made up of 14 amino acids. CDR3 region: CASAGGGQGASLTF. The CDR3 DNA follows: TGTGCCAGCGCAGGAGGGGGACAGGGGGCCTCCTTGACCTTC.